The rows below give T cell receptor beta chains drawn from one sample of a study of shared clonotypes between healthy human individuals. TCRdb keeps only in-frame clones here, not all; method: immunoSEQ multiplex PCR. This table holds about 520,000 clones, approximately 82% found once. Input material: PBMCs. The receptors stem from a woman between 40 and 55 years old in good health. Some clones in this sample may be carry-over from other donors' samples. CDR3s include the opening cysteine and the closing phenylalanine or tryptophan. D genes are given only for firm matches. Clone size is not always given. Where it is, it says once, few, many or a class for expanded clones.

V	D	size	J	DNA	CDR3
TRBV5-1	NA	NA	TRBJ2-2	TGCGCCAGCAGCTCCAGGGGTAGGGGCACCGGGGAGCTGTTTTTT	CASSSRGRGTGELFF
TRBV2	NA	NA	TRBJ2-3	TGTGCCAGCAGTTTACGGCTAGCGAAAAGCACAGATACGCAGTATTTT	CASSLRLAKSTDTQYF
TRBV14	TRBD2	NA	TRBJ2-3	TGTGCCAGCAGCCAAGGACTAGCTCCCACAGATACGCAGTATTTT	CASSQGLAPTDTQYF
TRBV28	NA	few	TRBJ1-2	TGTGCCAGCAGTCTCCAAAATCAGGAGGGTGGCTACACCTTC	CASSLQNQEGGYTF
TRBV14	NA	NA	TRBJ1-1	TGTGCCAGCAGCCAGCAGGGGTACCAAGCAGCTTTCTTT	CASSQQGYQAAFF
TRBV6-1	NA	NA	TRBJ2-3	TGTGCCAGCAGTGAAATTTATACGGCGGGGCTCACAGATACGCAGTATTTT	CASSEIYTAGLTDTQYF
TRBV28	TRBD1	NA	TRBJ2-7	TGTGCCAGCAGGTCATTCGGGACAGGTGATTACGAGCAGTACTTC	CASRSFGTGDYEQYF
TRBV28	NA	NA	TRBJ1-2	TGTGCCAGCACCCCTAGGGAGGCTAACTATGGCTACACCTTC	CASTPREANYGYTF
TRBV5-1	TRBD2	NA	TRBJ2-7	TGCGCCAGCAGCTTGGTAAGCGTGTCGGGGGGAGGAAAGTACGAGCAGTACTTC	CASSLVSVSGGGKYEQYF
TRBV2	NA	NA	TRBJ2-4	TGTGCCAGCAGCAACCGGGGCCTGACCAAAAACATTCAGTACTTC	CASSNRGLTKNIQYF
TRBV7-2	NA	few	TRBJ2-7	TGTGCCAGCAGCTCCGGGACCATCAATTGGGAGCAGTACTTC	CASSSGTINWEQYF
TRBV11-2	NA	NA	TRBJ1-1	TGTGCCAGCAGCTCCCCCCACAGTTTCACTGAAGCTTTCTTT	CASSSPHSFTEAFF
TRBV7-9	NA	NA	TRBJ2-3	TGTGCCAGCAGCTTAGGAGGGCGCACAGATACGCAGTATTTT	CASSLGGRTDTQYF
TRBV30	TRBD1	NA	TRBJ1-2	TGTGCCTGGACCCGCCTAACAGGGGACTATGGCTACACCTTC	CAWTRLTGDYGYTF
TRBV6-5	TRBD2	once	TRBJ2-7	TGTGCCAGCAGTTACCTCACTAGCGGGAGTTTCTACGAGCAGTACTTC	CASSYLTSGSFYEQYF
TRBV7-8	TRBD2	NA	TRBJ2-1	TGTGCCAGCAGCCCCCAAAGAAAAGCTAGCGGGTTCTCCTACAATGAGCAGTTCTTC	CASSPQRKASGFSYNEQFF
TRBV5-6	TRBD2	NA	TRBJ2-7	TGTGCCAGCAGCTTGGTCTTGCGGGAGGCCGAGCAGTACTTC	CASSLVLREAEQYF
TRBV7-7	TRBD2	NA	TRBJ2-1	TGTGCCAGCAGCCCGGGACTAGCGGGCGTTAATGAGCAGTTCTTC	CASSPGLAGVNEQFF
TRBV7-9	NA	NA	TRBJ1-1	TGTGCCAGCAGCTTAAGTGCGCAGACTGAAGCTTTCTTT	CASSLSAQTEAFF
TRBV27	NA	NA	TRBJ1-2	TGTGCCAGCAGTCGGAGCCCGAACTATGGCTACACCTTC	CASSRSPNYGYTF
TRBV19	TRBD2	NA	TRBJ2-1	TGTGCCAGTAGTATAAATGCGGGAGGGCACAATGAGCAGTTCTTC	CASSINAGGHNEQFF
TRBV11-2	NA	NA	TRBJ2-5	TGTGCCAGCAGCTTCGGTAACCAAGAGACCCAGTACTTC	CASSFGNQETQYF
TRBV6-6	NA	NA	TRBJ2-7	TGTGCCAGCAGAATCCTAGGTCGGGGGCACCCCTACGAGCAGTACTTC	CASRILGRGHPYEQYF
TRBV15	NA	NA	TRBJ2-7	TGTGCCACCAGCAGGGGCATGGGCCCCCCCTACGAGCAGTACTTC	CATSRGMGPPYEQYF
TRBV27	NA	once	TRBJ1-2	TGTGCCAGCAGTCCCCCAGGGAGGTGGACGGGCTACACCTTC	CASSPPGRWTGYTF
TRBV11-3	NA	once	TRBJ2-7	TGTGCCAGCAGCCTAAATTCCGGGACACCTAGGGGTGAGCAGTACTTC	CASSLNSGTPRGEQYF